The source of this TCR beta chain is a study of shared clonotypes between healthy human individuals. Whole-study context: Donor ages ranged 18 to 49 years: a couple of women, three men. Study-wide findings and caveats: Sequencing depth was expected to affect clonotype sharing among donors. Only blood was sampled; tissue repertoires likely differ. When naive CD4 clonotypes were compared across a handful of donors, 4% to 6.5% were shared.

Looked up from germline, CDR1 is WSHSY and CDR2 is SAAADI. The CDR3 contains 15 residues. With 3 bases removed from V and 0 bases from J, the gap between germline ends came to 9 bases. This clone was seen a single time. What it recognizes is unknown. The repertoire was sequenced with immunoSEQ multiplex PCR; TCRdb's copy has only in-frame clones and lacks some. This sample has nearly 2 million clones, with 85% to 95% found just once. Naive CD8 cells were CD45RO-negative, positively selected for CCR7, excluding terminally differentiated effector memory CD45RA+ cells. The sequenced sample consisted of naive CD8+ T cells sorted from blood. The receptor's source is a man between 18 and 29 years old in good health. The chain is built from TRBV10-2 and TRBJ1-3; D gene unclear. The CDR3 DNA sequence: TGCGCCAGCAGTGAACAGCCAAGCTCTGGAAACACCATATATTTT. Encoded protein: CASSEQPSSGNTIYF.